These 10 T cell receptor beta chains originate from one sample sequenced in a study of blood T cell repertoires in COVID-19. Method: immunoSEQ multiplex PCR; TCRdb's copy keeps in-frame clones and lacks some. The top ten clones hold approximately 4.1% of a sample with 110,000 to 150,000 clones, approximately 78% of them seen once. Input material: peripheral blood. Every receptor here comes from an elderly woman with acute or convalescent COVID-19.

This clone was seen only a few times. CDR3 residues: CASSTSYGTNEKLFF. CDR3 nucleotide sequence: TGTGCCAGCAGCACCTCGTACGGGACTAATGAAAAACTGTTTTTT. The chain is built from TRBV7-9 and TRBJ1-4, with D unclear. Germline loops: CDR1 SEHNR, CDR2 FQNEAQ (reference sequence). This CDR3 contains 15 residues. V lost 5 bases and J 2 bases, leaving 12 bases between the germline ends.

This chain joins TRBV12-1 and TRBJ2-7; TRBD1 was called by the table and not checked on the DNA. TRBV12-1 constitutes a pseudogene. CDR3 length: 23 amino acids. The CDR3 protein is CASSLVMSVVPGQGKNGTYEQYF. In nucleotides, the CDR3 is TGTGCCAGCAGCTTAGTCATGTCGGTAGTTCCTGGACAGGGGAAAAACGGGACCTACGAGCAGTACTTC.

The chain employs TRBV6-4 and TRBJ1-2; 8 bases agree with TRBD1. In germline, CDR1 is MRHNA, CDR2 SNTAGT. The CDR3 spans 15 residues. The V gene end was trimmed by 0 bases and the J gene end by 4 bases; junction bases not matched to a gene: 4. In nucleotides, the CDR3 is TGTGCCAGCAGTGACTCGGAACAGGGGGGCTATGGCTACACCTTC. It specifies CASSDSEQGGYGYTF.

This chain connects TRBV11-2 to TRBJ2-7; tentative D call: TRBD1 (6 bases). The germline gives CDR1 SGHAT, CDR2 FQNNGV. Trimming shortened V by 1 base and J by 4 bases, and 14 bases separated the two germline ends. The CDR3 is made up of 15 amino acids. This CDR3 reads CASSLGTDPLYEQYF. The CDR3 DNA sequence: TGTGCCAGCAGCTTAGGGACAGACCCACTTTACGAGCAGTACTTC.

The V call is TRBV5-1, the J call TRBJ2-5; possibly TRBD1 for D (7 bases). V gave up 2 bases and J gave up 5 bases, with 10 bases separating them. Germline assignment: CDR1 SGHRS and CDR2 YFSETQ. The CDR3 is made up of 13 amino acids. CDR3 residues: CASSFRGVETQYF. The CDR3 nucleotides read TGCGCCAGCAGCTTCAGGGGGGTGGAGACCCAGTACTTC.

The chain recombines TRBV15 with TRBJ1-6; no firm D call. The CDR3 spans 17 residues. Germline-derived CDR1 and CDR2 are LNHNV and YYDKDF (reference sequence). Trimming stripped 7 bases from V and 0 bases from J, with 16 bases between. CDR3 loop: CATKRIDRSSYNSPLHF. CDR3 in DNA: TGTGCCACCAAAAGGATAGACCGGAGCTCCTATAATTCACCCCTCCACTTT.

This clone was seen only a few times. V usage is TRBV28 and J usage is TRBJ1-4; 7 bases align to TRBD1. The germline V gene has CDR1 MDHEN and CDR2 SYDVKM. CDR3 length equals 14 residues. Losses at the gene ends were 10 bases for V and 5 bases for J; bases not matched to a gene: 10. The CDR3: CATFRQGRNEKLFF. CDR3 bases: TGTGCCACCTTCCGACAGGGTCGAAATGAAAAACTGTTTTTT.

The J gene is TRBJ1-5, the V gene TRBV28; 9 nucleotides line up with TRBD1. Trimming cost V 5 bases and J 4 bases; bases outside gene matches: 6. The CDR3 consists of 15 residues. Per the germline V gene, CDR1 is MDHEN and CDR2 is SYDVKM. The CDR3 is CASSPGQGMNQPQHF. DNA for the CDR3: TGTGCCAGCAGTCCGGGACAGGGTATGAATCAGCCCCAGCATTTT.

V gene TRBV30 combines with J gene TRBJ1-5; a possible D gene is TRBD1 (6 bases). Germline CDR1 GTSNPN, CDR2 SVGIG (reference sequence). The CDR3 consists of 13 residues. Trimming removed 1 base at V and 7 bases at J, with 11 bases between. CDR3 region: CAWSGQGPQPQHF. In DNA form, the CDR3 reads TGTGCCTGGAGTGGGCAGGGGCCACAGCCCCAGCATTTT.

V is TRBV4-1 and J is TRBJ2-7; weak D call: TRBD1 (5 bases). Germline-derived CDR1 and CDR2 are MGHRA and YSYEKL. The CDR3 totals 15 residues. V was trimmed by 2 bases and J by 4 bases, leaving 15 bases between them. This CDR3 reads CASSQIWQGHYEQYF. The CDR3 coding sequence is TGCGCCAGCAGCCAAATTTGGCAGGGTCATTACGAGCAGTACTTC.